The present T cell receptor beta chain was sequenced within a study of beta chain features in type 1 diabetes. For the study at large: The patients were much like the healthy donors in age, gender and cell yields. Sorted cells, approximately 110 million in number, were examined across all samples.

Purities in excess of 95% were seen in all sorted populations. Every isolated RNA sample was fully reverse transcribed, so sequencing captured expressed TCRB transcripts. Assay: immunoSEQ multiplex PCR; the TCRdb copy retains only in-frame clones and omits some. The table has over 650,000 clones, roughly 13% seen once; the top ten hold 0.04%. Findings of the study overall: TCRB repertoires of naive, central memory and Treg cells appeared more similar among patients than among healthy donors. Moderate yet significant TCRB CDR3 shortening was seen in Type 1 diabetes patients in all four CD4+ subsets.

Germline values: CDR1 SEHNR, CDR2 FQNEAQ (reference sequence). Trimming cost V 2 bases and J 0 bases, with 6 bases left between them. This CDR3 has 14 residues. Of note for this clone: Its antigen is not known.

Sequencing was performed on naive CD4+ T cells from blood. The V call is TRBV7-9, the J call TRBJ2-3; no reliable D call. The source is a man in his late teens or twenties with type 1 diabetes. CDR3 nucleotides: TGTGCCAGCAGCTTAAAAGGTAGCACAGATACGCAGTATTTT. Amino acids: CASSLKGSTDTQYF.